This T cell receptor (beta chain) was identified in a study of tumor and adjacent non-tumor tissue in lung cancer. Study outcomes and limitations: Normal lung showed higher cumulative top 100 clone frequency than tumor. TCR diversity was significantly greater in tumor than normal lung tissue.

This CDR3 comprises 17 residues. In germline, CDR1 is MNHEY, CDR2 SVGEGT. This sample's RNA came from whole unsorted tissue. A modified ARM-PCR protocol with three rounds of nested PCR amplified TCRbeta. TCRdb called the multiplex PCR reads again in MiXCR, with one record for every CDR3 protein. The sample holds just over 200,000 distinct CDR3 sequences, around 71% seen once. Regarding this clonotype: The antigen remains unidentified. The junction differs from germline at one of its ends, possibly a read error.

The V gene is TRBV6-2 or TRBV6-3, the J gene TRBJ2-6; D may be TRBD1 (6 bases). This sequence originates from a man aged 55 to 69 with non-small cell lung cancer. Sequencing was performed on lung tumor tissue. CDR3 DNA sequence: TGTGCCAGCAGAATGGGACATGGGGCCGACGGGGCCAACGCCCTGACTTTC. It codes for CASRMGHGADGANALTF.